This TCR beta chain was identified during a study of metastatic and nonmetastatic thyroid tumors. Study findings and constraints: Compared with benign nodules, malignant thyroid tumors were reported to have significantly higher TCR beta diversity in both blood and tumor.

Note on this clone: Its target is unknown.

TCRdb re-processed the PCR reads through MiXCR. The sample gives more than 10,000 clones, approximately 33% of which show up once; 15% to 17% is in the top ten. CDR3 length equals 13 residues. V dropped 7 bases and J dropped 8; count of bases not matched to a gene: 8. Each patient came to thyroid surgery without any prior treatment (of any kind). Sequencing was done on a sample of tumor tissue. This chain links TRBV12-3 or TRBV12-4 with TRBJ1-2; 9 positions match TRBD1. This receptor was identified in a male donor with papillary thyroid cancer or a benign thyroid nodule (not recorded which). Some clones in this sample may be carry-over from other donors' samples. The CDR3 reads CASTAGTGRGYTF. The CDR3 region has the DNA TGTGCCAGCACCGCCGGGACAGGGCGAGGCTACACCTTC.